These 23 T cell receptor beta chains were all obtained from the same sample, sequenced in a study of blood T cell repertoires in COVID-19. Profiled with immunoSEQ multiplex PCR; TCRdb holds only in-frame clones, not every one. The data contain about 350,000 clones, around 90% of them singletons. Sample: peripheral blood. The receptor source for this set is a woman aged 60-70 years with COVID-19, enrolled during active disease.

In this sample, this clone turned up a few times. The chain carries TRBV19 and TRBJ1-2; tentatively, D is TRBD1 (5 bases). V lost 11 bases, J lost 8 bases, and 21 bases lay in between. This CDR3 is 13 amino acids long. The germline V gene has CDR1 LNHDA and CDR2 SQIVND (reference sequence). The CDR3 loop is CAARQFREGGYTF. Here the CDR3 DNA reads TGTGCCGCACGACAGTTCAGGGAAGGCGGCTACACCTTC.

CDR3 DNA sequence: TGCGCCAGCAGCCAAGAGCCAGGGGGCTTTGGGGCGAACACTGAAGCTTTCTTT. It translates to CASSQEPGGFGANTEAFF. The J gene is TRBJ1-1, the V gene TRBV4-1; TRBD1 aligns across 8 bases. The V segment lost 0 bases and the J segment 1 base; nucleotides outside the gene matches: 10. CDR1 is MGHRA, CDR2 YSYEKL, per germline. This CDR3 has 18 amino acids.

J is TRBJ2-2 and V is TRBV24-1; 9 bases align to TRBD1. The V and J ends lost 2 bases and 6 bases, in that order; junction bases with no gene match: 3. CDR3 length equals 15 residues. Germline CDR1 is KGHDR and CDR2 is SFDVKD. The CDR3 DNA reads as TGTGCCACCAGTGATTCACAGGGGGCACCCGGGGAGCTGTTTTTT. This encodes CATSDSQGAPGELFF.

This clone is labeled medium-sized. This CDR3 is CASSLYLAGEVEQYF. The DNA for the CDR3 is TGTGCCAGCAGCTTGTATCTAGCGGGGGAAGTCGAGCAGTACTTC. V is TRBV5-6 and J is TRBJ2-7; TRBD2 matches at 10 bases. This CDR3 is built from 15 residues. Germline CDR1 SGHDT, CDR2 YYEEEE. Trimming removed 1 base from V and 6 bases from J; junction bases left unmatched: 7.

The rearrangement links TRBV11-3 to TRBJ2-7; no clear D gene. The V gene lost 3 bases and the J gene lost 4 bases, with 7 bases spanning the gap. The CDR3 is made up of 12 amino acids. Germline CDR1 reads SGHNT; CDR2 reads YENEEA. The CDR3 DNA sequence: TGTGCCAGCAGCTTCGACGGGTACGAGCAGTACTTC. Protein: CASSFDGYEQYF.

The V call is TRBV12-3 or TRBV12-4, the J call TRBJ1-4; 8 bases fit TRBD1. The V and J ends lost 6 bases and 6 bases, in that order; junction bases with no gene match: 3. This CDR3 region has 13 residues. The CDR3 here is CASSGQGHEKLFF. The CDR3 DNA reads as TGTGCCAGCAGCGGACAGGGTCATGAAAAACTGTTTTTT.

The rearrangement joins TRBV15 to TRBJ2-7; 10 bases align to TRBD1. Germline-derived CDR1 and CDR2 are LNHNV and YYDKDF (reference sequence). The trim removed 3 bases at V and 1 base at J, leaving 6 bases unmatched. The CDR3 has 16 amino acids. In nucleotides, the CDR3 is TGTGCCACCAGCAGGCCTAGGACAGGGGGTTCCTACGAGCAGTACTTC. Amino acids: CATSRPRTGGSYEQYF.

The CDR3 sequence is CASSIHGRGSYEQYF. As DNA, the CDR3 is TGTGCCAGCAGTATCCATGGCAGGGGGAGCTACGAGCAGTACTTC. The chain has TRBV27 and TRBJ2-7; 7 bases agree with TRBD1. Per germline, CDR1 MNHEY and CDR2 SMNVEV (reference sequence). After removal of 5 bases from V and 3 bases from J, the junction contained 10 bases not matched to a gene. CDR3 length equals 15 residues.

This clone was seen only a few times. The rearrangement joins TRBV7-6 to TRBJ2-7; a weak D match, TRBD2 (5 bases). V was pared by 1 base and J by 0 bases, with 10 bases between. This CDR3 has 15 residues. Looked up from germline, CDR1 is SGHVS and CDR2 is FNYEAQ. The CDR3 protein is CASSLDGESSYEQYF. The CDR3 nucleotides read TGTGCCAGCAGCTTAGACGGGGAAAGCTCCTACGAGCAGTACTTC.

The J gene is TRBJ1-1, the V gene TRBV10-3; possible D gene TRBD1, 6 bases. Trimming removed 3 bases at V and 1 base at J, with 12 bases between. The germline CDR1 and CDR2 sequences are ENHRY and SYGVKD. This CDR3 is built from 15 residues. This CDR3 is CAISDPGVANTEAFF. For the CDR3, the DNA is TGTGCCATCAGTGATCCAGGGGTTGCGAACACTGAAGCTTTCTTT.

This sequence joins TRBV5-1 and TRBJ1-4, with D possibly being TRBD1 (6 bases). CDR1 is SGHRS and CDR2 is YFSETQ in the germline V gene. The CDR3 consists of 16 residues. Trimming cost V 4 bases and J 4 bases, with 17 bases left between them. CDR3 DNA: TGCGCCAGCAGCCCAGGGACCAGGGGAAATAATGAAAAACTGTTTTTT. It specifies CASSPGTRGNNEKLFF. Variable domain in full (rest from reference TRBV5-1 and TRBJ1-4): KAGVTQTPRYLIKTRGQQVTLSCSPISGHRSVSWYQQTPGQGLQFLFEYFSETQRNKGNFPGRFSGRQFSNSRSEMNVSTLELGDSALYLCASSPGTRGNNEKLFFGSGTQLSVL.

The chain joins TRBV2 to TRBJ1-2; a weak D match, TRBD1 (6 bases). The CDR3 spans 14 residues. Germline loops: CDR1 SNHLY, CDR2 FYNNEI. V shed 1 base and J shed 6 bases, with 12 bases lying between them. The CDR3 nucleotides are TGTGCCAGCAGTGAAGAGGGGGTCTTAAATGGCTACACCTTC. Its translation: CASSEEGVLNGYTF.

The V and J genes are TRBV19 and TRBJ1-2, with 7 bases that match TRBD1. The CDR3 extends over 13 amino acids. V lost 9 bases to trimming and J lost 6 bases; unmatched junction nucleotides: 10. Germline CDR1 LNHDA, CDR2 SQIVND (reference sequence). The CDR3 is CASTPLDRDGYTF. The CDR3 DNA sequence: TGTGCCAGCACCCCCCTAGACAGGGATGGCTACACCTTC.

The chain links TRBV7-9 to TRBJ1-4; D might be TRBD1 (6 bases). Germline loops: CDR1 SEHNR, CDR2 FQNEAQ (reference sequence). This CDR3 contains 14 residues. V lost 5 bases to trimming and J lost 10 bases, with 17 bases between them. CDR3 nucleotides: TGTGCCAGCAGCATCCGGGACACGGCAGGAAAACTGTTTTTT. Protein sequence: CASSIRDTAGKLFF. Complete variable domain (other parts from reference TRBV7-9 and TRBJ1-4): DTGVSQNPRHKITKRGQNVTFRCDPISEHNRLYWYRQTLGQGPEFLTYFQNEAQLEKSRLLSDRFSAERPKGSFSTLEIQRTEQGDSAMYLCASSIRDTAGKLFFGSGTQLSVL.

The J gene is TRBJ2-3, the V gene TRBV5-4; 9 bases fit TRBD2. Germline values: CDR1 SGHNT, CDR2 YYREEE (reference sequence). The CDR3 covers 15 residues. V lost 1 base to trimming and J lost 5 bases; unmatched junction nucleotides: 5. The CDR3 DNA sequence: TGTGCCAGCAGCTTGATTAGCGGGGGTGGAGATACGCAGTATTTT. The encoded protein is CASSLISGGGDTQYF.

CDR3 amino acids: CASKITGVTDTQYF. The DNA for the CDR3 is TGCGCCAGCAAAATAACAGGGGTTACAGATACGCAGTATTTT. This sequence joins TRBV5-1 and TRBJ2-3; 7 positions match TRBD1. This CDR3 comprises 14 residues. The V segment lost 6 bases and the J segment 3 bases; nucleotides outside the gene matches: 7. Germline V gene data show CDR1 as SGHRS and CDR2 as YFSETQ.

The genes are TRBV19 and TRBJ1-1, with 10 bases identical to TRBD1. Per the germline V gene, CDR1 is LNHDA and CDR2 is SQIVND (reference sequence). V lost 6 bases and J lost 1; bases outside the gene matches: 8. The CDR3 length is 16 residues. The CDR3 here is CASRPGQGGGNTEAFF. CDR3 bases: TGTGCCAGTAGACCCGGACAGGGGGGTGGGAACACTGAAGCTTTCTTT.

The chain links TRBV5-1 to TRBJ1-1; no firm D call. With 3 bases removed from V and 0 bases from J, the gap between germline ends came to 21 bases. CDR1 and CDR2 (germline): SGHRS, YFSETQ. This CDR3 is built from 18 residues. The CDR3 nucleotides are TGCGCCAGCAGCTCGCCCACGGGCGAGGGAAGTTTGAACACTGAAGCTTTCTTT. Its translation is CASSSPTGEGSLNTEAFF.

This chain uses TRBV12-3 or TRBV12-4 with TRBJ2-5, with 9 bases lining up with TRBD1. With 3 bases clipped from V and 9 bases from J, the junction kept 5 bases outside the gene matches. The CDR3 has 13 residues. The CDR3 protein is CASSLGQGRSQYF. The CDR3 DNA sequence: TGTGCCAGCAGTTTGGGACAGGGTAGGTCCCAGTACTTC.

This clone was recorded once. The V gene is TRBV6-5, the J gene TRBJ1-2; 10 bases match TRBD1. Germline V gives CDR1 MNHEY, CDR2 SVGAGI. Losses at the gene ends were 2 bases for V and 8 bases for J; bases not matched to a gene: 8. The CDR3 has 15 residues. The chain's CDR3 is CASSYLRDRGVGYTF. CDR3 bases: TGTGCCAGCAGTTACCTCCGGGACAGGGGCGTCGGCTACACCTTC.

The V call is TRBV5-1, the J call TRBJ1-3, with D possibly being TRBD1 (5 bases). This CDR3 spans 13 amino acids. The V gene's germline CDR1 is SGHRS and CDR2 YFSETQ. Deletions cut 0 bases from V and 5 bases from J, with 6 bases between. The CDR3 region is CASSLEGRNTIYF. CDR3 DNA sequence: TGCGCCAGCAGCTTGGAGGGGCGAAACACCATATATTTT.

The chain employs TRBV6-1 and TRBJ2-7; TRBD2 matches 8 bases. CDR3 length equals 15 residues. Germline CDR1 reads MNHNS; CDR2 reads SASEGT. V lost 2 bases, J lost 4 bases, and 7 bases stayed unmatched. CDR3 residues: CASSETTGGPYEQYF. The CDR3 DNA follows: TGTGCCAGCAGTGAAACTACGGGGGGGCCTTACGAGCAGTACTTC.

This clone showed up just a few times. The chain joins TRBV10-1 to TRBJ1-1, with a tentative D call TRBD1 (6 bases). The V end was cut by 3 bases, the J end by 4 bases, with 15 bases between. The CDR3 contains 15 residues. Germline CDR1 and CDR2: WNHNN and SYGVQD (reference sequence). The CDR3 coding sequence is TGCGCCAGCAGTGAAACTTACAGGGTGCGCACTGAAGCTTTCTTT. Protein sequence: CASSETYRVRTEAFF.